In its sample, the clone carrying this T cell receptor (beta chain) was seen many times. The antigen remains undetermined. The data were obtained in a study of regulatory T cells in long-lasting Graves disease. Study-level information: Less than 3 months of antithyroid drugs had been taken by newly diagnosed Graves' patients. Whole-study results and caveats: Having few samples may have compromised the accuracy. New patients shared fewer public clonotypes (about 1,000) than persistent patients did (approximately 3,000).

Time point noted: newly diagnosed GD, antithyroid drugs for less than 3 months. PBMCs provided the RNA from which the TCR library was made. This CDR3 is built from 13 residues. Losses at the gene ends were 4 bases for V and 5 bases for J; bases not matched to a gene: 5. The germline CDR1 and CDR2 sequences are SGHNT and YYREEE (reference sequence). Library construction for TCR beta used iRepertoire HTBI primers and Arm-PCR of CDR3 regions. TCRdb reprocessed the multiplex PCR reads via MiXCR and lists one record per CDR3 protein. The sample lists about 370,000 distinct CDR3 sequences, 15% to 18% occurring once.

The sequence came from a female donor with Graves disease. V is TRBV5-4 and J is TRBJ2-5, with 7 bases fitting TRBD1. The sample was peripheral blood mononuclear cells (PBMCs), taken at new diagnosis, from a patient treated with antithyroid drugs. CDR3 in DNA: TGTGCCAGCAGCCAAGGGGGCTTGGAGACCCAGTACTTC. Its translation is CASSQGGLETQYF.